This entry lists 25 T cell receptor beta chains sequenced from one sample in a study of tumour-infiltrating T cells in Burkitt lymphoma. Sequenced by immunoSEQ multiplex PCR; TCRdb stores in-frame clones only, minus some. The repertoire has around 7,400 clones, under 85% of them found once; the top ten carry roughly 39%. The sample taken for sequencing was tumor tissue. These receptors were collected from a human donor with diffuse large B-cell lymphoma.

The chain is built from TRBV29-1 and TRBJ2-2; TRBD2 aligns across 7 bases. This CDR3 spans 15 amino acids. Germline V gene data show CDR1 as SQVTM and CDR2 as ANQGSEA. With V trimmed by 0 bases and J by 1 base, 2 bases remained unmatched. The CDR3 sequence: CSVEDERGNTGELFF. The DNA of the CDR3 is TGCAGCGTTGAAGACGAGCGGGGGAACACCGGGGAGCTGTTTTTT.

This chain connects TRBV4-3 to TRBJ1-1; possible D gene TRBD1, 6 bases. In germline, CDR1 is LGHNA, CDR2 YSLEER. This CDR3 region has 15 residues. V lost 3 bases and J lost 6, with 17 bases in between. CDR3 nucleotides: TGCGCCAGCAGCCAGGACCTAACAGGGTTCCCTGAAGCTTTCTTT. Its translation: CASSQDLTGFPEAFF.

The chain employs TRBV5-1 and TRBJ1-1; no reliable D call. The CDR3 covers 16 residues. Germline V gene sequence: CDR1 SGHRS, CDR2 YFSETQ. Trimming took off 3 bases at V and 1 base at J, with 16 bases between the two ends. The CDR3 nucleotides are TGCGCCAGCAGCTCCGGCCGTGGGTCCAAGAACACTGAAGCTTTCTTT. Amino acid sequence: CASSSGRGSKNTEAFF.

In its sample, this clone is medium-sized. This chain uses TRBV7-9 with TRBJ2-7; the D gene could be TRBD1 or TRBD2 (5 bases each). Deletions cut 7 bases from V and 5 bases from J, with 9 bases between. This CDR3 is 11 amino acids long. Germline-derived CDR1 and CDR2 are SEHNR and FQNEAQ (reference sequence). CDR3 coding DNA: TGTGCCAGCACCTCGGGGCACGAGCAGTACTTC. Translating it yields CASTSGHEQYF.

The chain joins TRBV29-1 to TRBJ2-5; D possibly corresponds to TRBD2 (5 bases). Trimming removed 3 bases from V and 5 bases from J, with 10 bases in between. CDR1 SQVTM and CDR2 ANQGSEA come from the germline V gene. There are 12 residues in the CDR3. This CDR3 reads CSVDTGWETQYF. The DNA of the CDR3 is TGCAGCGTTGACACGGGGTGGGAGACCCAGTACTTC.

V is TRBV7-9 and J is TRBJ1-4, with D perhaps TRBD1 (5 bases). Trimming removed 8 bases from V and 3 bases from J, with 10 bases in between. Germline CDR1 is SEHNR and CDR2 is FQNEAQ (reference sequence). CDR3 length equals 13 residues. The CDR3 DNA reads as TGTGCCAGCCGCCAAGGGGCTAATGAAAAACTGTTTTTT. It codes for CASRQGANEKLFF.

The chain carries TRBV19 and TRBJ1-5, with unresolved D. CDR1 and CDR2 from the germline V gene are LNHDA and SQIVND (reference sequence). Trimming left V 2 bases short and J 9 bases short, with 8 bases between. This CDR3 comprises 12 residues. CDR3 region: CASSILGGPQHF. The CDR3 DNA is TGTGCCAGTAGTATACTGGGAGGGCCCCAGCATTTT.

This clone was counted between two and nine times. The chain uses TRBV6-5 and TRBJ2-7; D is unclear. V was clipped by 5 bases and J by 7 bases, with 15 bases between them. Germline CDR1 reads MNHEY; CDR2 reads SVGAGI. This CDR3 comprises 13 residues. The chain's CDR3 is CASSPGLLGEQYF. The CDR3 DNA sequence: TGTGCCAGCAGTCCGGGCCTCCTGGGGGAGCAGTACTTC.

This clone occurred a few times. The rearrangement links TRBV19 to TRBJ1-1; 9 bases agree with TRBD1. After removal of 3 bases from V and 4 bases from J, the junction contained 9 bases not matched to a gene. Germline loops: CDR1 LNHDA, CDR2 SQIVND (reference sequence). The CDR3 has 16 amino acids. CDR3 loop: CASSIGTGLSSTEAFF. The CDR3 DNA reads TGTGCCAGTAGTATCGGGACAGGGTTGAGTAGCACTGAAGCTTTCTTT.

V is TRBV29-1 and J is TRBJ2-2; D is perhaps TRBD1 (5 bases). V dropped 3 bases and J dropped 7 bases, with 21 bases sitting between them. Per the germline V gene, CDR1 is SQVTM and CDR2 is ANQGSEA. The CDR3 totals 16 residues. The CDR3 nucleotides are TGCAGCGTTGACCCTCTGGGGCTAGAAGGTGGCGGGGAGCTGTTTTTT. Translated: CSVDPLGLEGGGELFF.

The chain couples TRBV6-6 to TRBJ1-6; TRBD1 might be the D (5 bases). The length of the CDR3 is 15 residues. Deletions cut 4 bases from V and 7 bases from J, with 14 bases between. Germline V CDR1 and CDR2: MNHNY, SVGAGI (reference sequence). In DNA, the CDR3 is TGTGCCAGCAGTTTGGGGACCTTTGGAAATTCACCCCTCCACTTT. This gives the protein CASSLGTFGNSPLHF.

V usage is TRBV6-5 and J usage is TRBJ1-1, with a possible D match to TRBD1 (6 bases). V shed 2 bases and J shed 4 bases, with 8 bases lying between them. This CDR3 region has 13 residues. CDR1 is MNHEY, CDR2 SVGAGI, per germline. The CDR3 DNA reads TGTGCCAGCAGTTACGGGGGGCGCACTGAAGCTTTCTTT. It specifies CASSYGGRTEAFF.

The chain links TRBV5-6 to TRBJ1-2; no firm D call. Between the trimmed V and J ends, which lost 0 bases and 7 bases, there was a span of 13 bases. Germline CDR1 and CDR2: SGHDT and YYEEEE. The length of the CDR3 is 14 residues. The CDR3 here is CASSLAQVPGGYTF. The CDR3 DNA reads as TGTGCCAGCAGCTTGGCGCAGGTACCTGGTGGCTACACCTTC. Based on the CDR3 plus reference TRBV5-6 and TRBJ1-2, the full variable domain is DAGVTQSPTHLIKTRGQQVTLRCSPKSGHDTVSWYQQALGQGPQFIFQYYEEEERQRGNFPDRFSGHQFPNYSSELNVNALLLGDSALYLCASSLAQVPGGYTFGSGTRLTVV.

A few counts support this clone. The rearrangement links TRBV5-1 to TRBJ2-7; D is unresolved. Looked up from germline, CDR1 is SGHRS and CDR2 is YFSETQ. V lost 5 bases, J lost 0 bases, and 9 bases lay in between. CDR3 length: 13 residues. The CDR3 sequence is CASRASNSYEQYF. CDR3 nucleotides: TGCGCCAGCAGGGCCAGTAACTCCTACGAGCAGTACTTC.

This clone appeared a single time. The rearrangement joins TRBV10-3 to TRBJ2-7; D uncertain. Trimming shortened V by 0 bases and J by 1 base, and 7 bases separated the two germline ends. This CDR3 has 14 amino acids. CDR1 and CDR2 from the germline V gene are ENHRY and SYGVKD. The chain's CDR3 is CAISESDGSYEQYF. The CDR3 DNA follows: TGTGCCATCAGTGAGTCAGACGGTTCCTACGAGCAGTACTTC.

This clone came up once. V gene TRBV10-2 combines with J gene TRBJ2-6, with D possibly matching TRBD2 (5 bases). Germline CDR1 is WSHSY and CDR2 is SAAADI. The CDR3 loop spans 16 amino acids. Trimming left V 6 bases short and J 4 bases short, with 16 bases between. The CDR3 sequence is CASRGLPLLGANVLTF. The CDR3 nucleotides read TGCGCCAGCAGAGGACTCCCCTTGTTAGGGGCCAACGTCCTGACTTTC.

The V call is TRBV5-4, the J call TRBJ1-5; D is possibly TRBD1 (6 bases). Trimming took off 4 bases at V and 0 bases at J, with 20 bases between the two ends. CDR3 length equals 18 residues. The germline CDR1 and CDR2 sequences are SGHNT and YYREEE (reference sequence). The CDR3 DNA sequence: TGTGCCAGCAGCCCAGATAAGGGACAATCCCCTAGCAATCAGCCCCAGCATTTT. Protein product: CASSPDKGQSPSNQPQHF.

V and J are TRBV5-5 and TRBJ2-2, with D maybe TRBD2 (5 bases). V lost 6 bases to trimming and J lost 0 bases, with 12 bases between them. This CDR3 is built from 15 residues. Germline CDR1 and CDR2: SGHKS and YYEKEE (reference sequence). CDR3 sequence reads: CASTISATNTGELFF. Written as DNA, the CDR3 is TGTGCCAGCACCATTAGCGCCACGAACACCGGGGAGCTGTTTTTT. The full variable domain, in which reference TRBV5-5 and TRBJ2-2 provide the parts outside the CDR3, is DAGVTQSPTHLIKTRGQQVTLRCSPISGHKSVSWYQQVLGQGPQFIFQYYEKEERGRGNFPDRFSARQFPNYSSELNVNALLLGDSALYLCASTISATNTGELFFGEGSRLTVL.

This chain uses TRBV11-2 with TRBJ2-5, with 8 bases matching TRBD2. The CDR3 has 16 residues. V was clipped by 5 bases and J by 3 bases; unmatched bases: 11. Per germline, CDR1 SGHAT and CDR2 FQNNGV. The CDR3: CASSPGWGGGKETQYF. CDR3 nucleotides: TGTGCCAGCAGCCCGGGGTGGGGCGGGGGGAAAGAGACCCAGTACTTC.

This clone has only a few counts. This sequence joins TRBV27 and TRBJ1-6; TRBD1 aligns across 8 bases. Germline V gene data show CDR1 as MNHEY and CDR2 as SMNVEV (reference sequence). This CDR3 is 19 amino acids long. The junction had 18 bases not matched to a gene; V was cut back by 1 base and J by 10 bases. CDR3 loop: CASSLYPLRTGSRKSPLHF. In DNA form, the CDR3 reads TGTGCCAGCAGTTTATACCCGCTGAGGACAGGGTCTCGTAAGTCACCCCTCCACTTT.

This clone was observed a few times. For the CDR3, the DNA is TGCGCCAGCAGCTTGATGTCTTTTGGGGGCTACAATGAGCAGTTCTTC. It yields the protein CASSLMSFGGYNEQFF. The gene calls are TRBV5-1 and TRBJ2-1; D is possibly TRBD1 or TRBD2 (5 bases each). V lost 1 base and J lost 3, with 14 bases in between. Germline CDR1 reads SGHRS; CDR2 reads YFSETQ. This CDR3 spans 16 amino acids.

This clone was seen only a few times. The same CDR3 is also encoded by other DNA sequences in this sample. This chain uses TRBV29-1 with TRBJ2-2, with D possibly being TRBD1 or TRBD2 (5 bases each). This CDR3 comprises 13 residues. Trimming cost V 7 bases and J 2 bases, with 11 bases left between them. CDR1 is SQVTM, CDR2 ANQGSEA, per germline. DNA for the CDR3: TGCAGCGCCGGGACGGCCAACACCGGGGAGCTGTTTTTT. It is translated as CSAGTANTGELFF.

The V and J genes are TRBV7-6 and TRBJ2-3; D ambiguous. V was clipped by 7 bases and J by 5 bases, with 10 bases between them. Germline lookup yields CDR1 SGHVS and CDR2 FNYEAQ. The CDR3 runs to 12 residues. CDR3 residues: CASNPTEDTQYF. The CDR3 nucleotides are TGTGCCAGCAACCCAACGGAAGATACGCAGTATTTT.

The chain carries TRBV12-5 and TRBJ2-7, with 7 bases identical to TRBD1. Unmatched junction bases numbered 14, after V lost 6 bases and J lost 6 bases. CDR1 is LGHNT and CDR2 is FRNRAP in the germline V gene. This CDR3 comprises 15 residues. The CDR3: CASGSLTGAALEQYF. The CDR3 nucleotides are TGTGCTAGTGGATCCCTTACAGGGGCCGCCCTCGAGCAGTACTTC.

The CDR3 sequence is CASSFTGYSTEAFF. CDR3 nucleotide sequence: TGTGCCAGCAGCTTCACAGGGTATTCCACTGAAGCTTTCTTT. The gene calls are TRBV7-9 and TRBJ1-1; D is perhaps TRBD1 (6 bases). The germline V gene has CDR1 SEHNR and CDR2 FQNEAQ (reference sequence). Trimming removed 3 bases from V and 4 bases from J, with 12 bases in between. The CDR3 covers 14 residues.